This T cell receptor beta chain was recovered during a study of CD8+ T cells in alopecia areata. Study-wide context: Treated patients' severity was scored by percentage of affected scalp area.

The treatment is: oral pan-JAK inhibitor, 5-10 mg twice daily. Both peripheral blood and punch biopsies of lesional scalp skin were obtained from patients who had alopecia areata. Study results and caveats: Elevated clonality characterized lesional scalp relative to normal scalp, particularly in alopecia totalis/universalis.

Concerning this clone itself: Its antigen is currently unknown.

Investigators isolated RNA and reverse transcribed it into cDNA to act as the sequencing template. Method: immunoSEQ multiplex PCR; TCRdb's copy keeps in-frame clones and lacks some. Here the sample spans approximately 200,000 clones, 58% being singletons. The sample in question was CD4+ T cells sorted from blood, obtained at week 24, from a patient treated with tofacitinib. The receptor was isolated from a human donor with alopecia areata.

The CDR3 protein is CASSPPYTAEAFF. The CDR3 DNA follows: TGCGCCAGCAGCCCACCATATACAGCAGAAGCTTTCTTT. The genes are TRBV5-1 and TRBJ1-1; D is unresolved. Trimming took 4 bases from V and 8 from J, leaving 15 bases between them. Germline lookup yields CDR1 SGHRS and CDR2 YFSETQ. The CDR3 loop spans 13 amino acids.